These 28 T cell receptor beta chains originate from one sample sequenced in a study of blood T cell repertoires in COVID-19. Using immunoSEQ multiplex PCR, the repertoire was profiled, and TCRdb retains in-frame clones only, with some absent. The sample consists of more than 200,000 clones, roughly 90% of them appearing once. The sequenced sample consisted of peripheral blood. The source of these receptors is an older man with acute or convalescent COVID-19.

This rearrangement joins TRBV3-1 (or the pseudogene TRBV3-2) to TRBJ2-5; no clear D gene. Trimming removed 1 base from V and 4 bases from J, with 7 bases in between. Germline V lookup: CDR1 LGHDT, CDR2 YNNKEL (reference sequence). CDR3 length equals 13 residues. DNA for the CDR3: TGTGCCAGCAGCCAAGTCCTCGGAGAGACCCAGTACTTC. Translating it yields CASSQVLGETQYF.

As for this clone: Other DNA sequences of this sample code for an identical CDR3. This rearrangement joins TRBV28 to TRBJ2-6; D perhaps matches TRBD1 (5 bases). Per germline, CDR1 MDHEN and CDR2 SYDVKM. The CDR3 extends over 15 amino acids. V was trimmed by 5 bases and J by 1 base, leaving 9 bases between them. CDR3 protein: CASSLQGSGANVLTF. Here the CDR3 DNA reads TGTGCCAGCAGTCTTCAGGGTTCTGGGGCCAACGTCCTGACTTTC.

This chain joins TRBV11-1 and TRBJ2-7, with TRBD2 matching 8 bases. CDR3 length: 13 residues. The V gene end was trimmed by 5 bases and the J gene end by 3 bases; junction bases not matched to a gene: 3. CDR1 and CDR2 (germline): SGHAT, FQDESV (reference sequence). CDR3: CASSILADYEQYF. CDR3 in DNA: TGTGCCAGCAGCATACTAGCGGACTACGAGCAGTACTTC.

J is TRBJ2-7 and V is TRBV3-1 (or the pseudogene TRBV3-2), with TRBD1 identical over 11 bases. With V trimmed by 4 bases and J by 6 bases, 5 bases remained unmatched. The CDR3 consists of 14 residues. The germline V gene has CDR1 LGHDT and CDR2 YNNKEL (reference sequence). As DNA, the CDR3 is TGTGCCAGCAGCCTTTGGGACAGGGGGTCCGAGCAGTACTTC. Translating gives CASSLWDRGSEQYF.

The chain has TRBV28 and TRBJ2-1; 9 positions agree with TRBD2. Germline CDR1 is MDHEN and CDR2 is SYDVKM. CDR3 length: 17 amino acids. V was pared by 2 bases and J by 7 bases, with 12 bases of the junction left unmatched. CDR3 DNA sequence: TGTGCCAGCAGTTTACTGGGCGAGTATAGCGGGAGTAATGAGCAGTTCTTC. This encodes CASSLLGEYSGSNEQFF.

The chain uses TRBV30 and TRBJ1-4, with a possible D match to TRBD1 (6 bases). The CDR3 is made up of 12 amino acids. V was shortened by 2 bases and J by 8 bases, with 9 bases between the two germline ends. Per the germline V gene, CDR1 is GTSNPN and CDR2 is SVGIG (reference sequence). The CDR3 DNA follows: TGTGCCTGGAGTTCAGGGGCGGAAAAACTGTTTTTT. Protein sequence: CAWSSGAEKLFF.

J is TRBJ1-6 and V is TRBV28, with 11 bases fitting TRBD1. From germline, CDR1 is MDHEN and CDR2 SYDVKM. V gave up 7 bases and J gave up 10 bases; unmatched junction bases: 6. The CDR3 is 14 residues long. The CDR3, as DNA: TGTGCCAGCACTCGGACAGGGGGCCCCTCACCCCTCCACTTT. This encodes CASTRTGGPSPLHF.

This sequence joins TRBV5-1 and TRBJ1-1, with 9 nucleotides matching TRBD1. Looked up from germline, CDR1 is SGHRS and CDR2 is YFSETQ. The CDR3 consists of 16 residues. Unmatched junction bases numbered 11, after V lost 4 bases and J lost 4 bases. Here the CDR3 DNA reads TGCGCCAGCAGCATCCAACAGGGGGCTGGAGGCACTGAAGCTTTCTTT. Protein sequence: CASSIQQGAGGTEAFF.

Note on this clone: The sample carries other DNA sequences with the same CDR3. The rearrangement uses TRBV18 and TRBJ2-5; 8 bases fit TRBD2. CDR1 KGHSH and CDR2 LQKENI come from the germline V gene. J lost 4 bases, V lost 2 bases, and 3 bases had no gene match. CDR3 size: 14 residues. The CDR3 reads CASSPGTRGETQYF. CDR3 nucleotides: TGTGCCAGCTCACCAGGGACTAGAGGAGAGACCCAGTACTTC.

V usage is TRBV7-9 and J usage is TRBJ2-1; 7 positions agree with TRBD2. The CDR3 length is 13 residues. The germline V gene has CDR1 SEHNR and CDR2 FQNEAQ (reference sequence). Trimming took 1 base from V and 9 from J; bases not matched to a gene: 3. The CDR3 DNA follows: TGTGCCAGCAGCTTAGAAGGGAGGGGTGAGCAGTTCTTC. It encodes CASSLEGRGEQFF.

The CDR3 is CASSPSGTRHGYTF. The CDR3 DNA is TGCGCCAGCAGCCCGTCCGGGACTAGACATGGCTACACCTTC. This chain uses TRBV5-1 with TRBJ1-2; D perhaps matches TRBD1 (5 bases). Between the trimmed V and J ends, which lost 4 bases and 6 bases, there was a span of 16 bases. Per the germline V gene, CDR1 is SGHRS and CDR2 is YFSETQ. CDR3 length equals 14 residues.

A few counts support this clone. The rearrangement links TRBV5-6 to TRBJ1-1; D might be TRBD1 (6 bases). The CDR3 has 12 residues. V was pared by 3 bases and J by 8 bases, with 11 bases between. Germline V gene data show CDR1 as SGHDT and CDR2 as YYEEEE. The CDR3 region has the DNA TGTGCCAGCAGCTGGGGGGGCTTAGAAGCTTTCTTT. It specifies CASSWGGLEAFF.

The CDR3 DNA reads TGTGCCTGGGACAGGGGGTACACTGAAGCTTTCTTT. Its translation: CAWDRGYTEAFF. The chain links TRBV30 to TRBJ1-1; 9 bases align to TRBD1. V trimming: 5 bases; J trimming: 3 bases; junction bases outside the gene matches: 1. CDR3 length: 12 amino acids. Germline CDR1 is GTSNPN and CDR2 is SVGIG (reference sequence).

The chain joins TRBV5-4 to TRBJ2-2; 9 positions agree with TRBD1. The germline V gene encodes CDR1 SGHNT and CDR2 YYREEE (reference sequence). The V gene end was trimmed by 4 bases and the J gene end by 4 bases; junction bases not matched to a gene: 5. The CDR3 runs to 15 residues. The CDR3 coding sequence is TGTGCCAGCAGCCGGGGACAGGGCTCCACCGGGGAGCTGTTTTTT. As protein: CASSRGQGSTGELFF. Based on the CDR3 plus reference TRBV5-4 and TRBJ2-2, the full variable domain is ETGVTQSPTHLIKTRGQQVTLRCSSQSGHNTVSWYQQALGQGPQFIFQYYREEENGRGNFPPRFSGLQFPNYSSELNVNALELDDSALYLCASSRGQGSTGELFFGEGSRLTVL.

J is TRBJ2-5 and V is TRBV3-1 (or the pseudogene TRBV3-2); 10 nucleotides line up with TRBD2. V lost 0 bases and J lost 4; bases outside the gene matches: 2. Germline V gene data show CDR1 as LGHDT and CDR2 as YNNKEL (reference sequence). The CDR3 is 15 amino acids. CDR3 coding DNA: TGTGCCAGCAGCCAAGATCGACTAGCGGGAGAGACCCAGTACTTC. This codes for CASSQDRLAGETQYF.

The V and J genes are TRBV7-9 and TRBJ2-7; 9 nucleotides match TRBD1. The ends lost 4 bases at V and 4 bases at J; junction bases unmatched: 8. CDR1 and CDR2 (germline): SEHNR, FQNEAQ (reference sequence). The CDR3 runs 15 residues. DNA of the CDR3: TGTGCCAGCAGCTCTACGGGACAGGGCATTTACGAGCAGTACTTC. It translates to CASSSTGQGIYEQYF.

V gene TRBV15 combines with J gene TRBJ2-2; maybe TRBD1 (6 bases). The CDR3 runs 18 residues. V lost 0 bases and J 7 bases, leaving 21 bases between the germline ends. Per germline, CDR1 LNHNV and CDR2 YYDKDF (reference sequence). CDR3: CATSRDGGQLLRGGELFF. DNA for the CDR3: TGTGCCACCAGCAGAGATGGGGGCCAGCTCCTCAGAGGCGGGGAGCTGTTTTTT.

CDR3 region: CASISWGRRNQPQHF. The CDR3 DNA reads TGTGCCAGCATCTCCTGGGGGAGGCGCAATCAGCCCCAGCATTTT. The V call is TRBV28, the J call TRBJ1-5; TRBD1 might be the D (5 bases). Trimming took 7 bases from V and 2 from J, leaving 15 bases between them. Germline CDR1 is MDHEN and CDR2 is SYDVKM. CDR3 size: 15 residues.

The chain employs TRBV4-1 and TRBJ2-5; D perhaps matches TRBD1 (6 bases). Trimming removed 1 base at V and 7 bases at J, with 13 bases between. CDR1 is MGHRA, CDR2 YSYEKL, per germline. This CDR3 has 14 amino acids. CDR3 nucleotide sequence: TGCGCCAGCAGCCAAGGTCAGGGGATATGGACCCAGTACTTC. Translation gives CASSQGQGIWTQYF.

The chain joins TRBV5-4 to TRBJ2-7, with a weak D call TRBD2 (6 bases). Trimming stripped 4 bases from V and 4 bases from J, with 18 bases between. The CDR3 runs 15 residues. Germline V gene sequence: CDR1 SGHNT, CDR2 YYREEE (reference sequence). The CDR3 sequence: CASSHPREVLYEQYF. The CDR3 coding sequence is TGTGCCAGCAGCCACCCCAGGGAGGTCCTTTACGAGCAGTACTTC. Combining the CDR3 with reference TRBV5-4 and TRBJ2-7 gives the whole variable domain ETGVTQSPTHLIKTRGQQVTLRCSSQSGHNTVSWYQQALGQGPQFIFQYYREEENGRGNFPPRFSGLQFPNYSSELNVNALELDDSALYLCASSHPREVLYEQYFGPGTRLTVT.

The genes are TRBV28 and TRBJ1-2; D is undetermined. This CDR3 is built from 14 residues. Deletions cut 3 bases from V and 5 bases from J, with 13 bases between. Germline lookup yields CDR1 MDHEN and CDR2 SYDVKM. The CDR3 reads CASSLVVGSYGYTF. CDR3 nucleotide sequence: TGTGCCAGCAGTTTGGTCGTAGGGAGTTATGGCTACACCTTC.

This clone has at least ten counts. The V call is TRBV19, the J call TRBJ1-1; D uncertain. Germline CDR1 reads LNHDA; CDR2 reads SQIVND (reference sequence). V was shortened by 1 base and J by 7 bases, with 7 bases between the two germline ends. This CDR3 spans 12 amino acids. This chain's CDR3 is CASSIVAGEAFF. The CDR3 DNA reads TGTGCCAGTAGTATAGTTGCAGGTGAAGCTTTCTTT.

In its sample, this clone was seen a few times. The CDR3 DNA reads as TGTGCCAGCAGCTTAGGAGAGCGGGAGGGTGAGCAGTTCTTC. Its protein product is CASSLGEREGEQFF. The J gene is TRBJ2-1, the V gene TRBV11-1; TRBD2 agrees at 10 bases. The CDR3 sequence is 14 residues long. The V gene's germline CDR1 is SGHAT and CDR2 FQDESV (reference sequence). V lost 1 base and J lost 9; bases outside the gene matches: 3.

This chain uses TRBV9 with TRBJ2-3; 8 nucleotides match TRBD2. There are 15 residues in the CDR3. Germline-derived CDR1 and CDR2 are SGDLS and YYNGEE. V lost 6 bases and J lost 7; bases outside the gene matches: 13. CDR3 in amino acids: CASTKSGSDRNTQYF. The CDR3 nucleotides read TGTGCCAGCACCAAAAGCGGGAGTGATAGGAATACGCAGTATTTT.

V is TRBV19 and J is TRBJ2-2; the D gene is possibly TRBD2 (7 bases). Germline V gives CDR1 LNHDA, CDR2 SQIVND (reference sequence). Between the trimmed V and J ends, which lost 6 bases and 4 bases, there was a span of 15 bases. The CDR3 runs to 15 residues. Written as DNA, the CDR3 is TGTGCCAGTAGGGGTGGGGGGGCGGGCACCGGGGAGCTGTTTTTT. Amino acids: CASRGGGAGTGELFF.

The chain recombines TRBV18 with TRBJ2-2, with D maybe TRBD2 (6 bases). CDR3 size: 18 residues. The ends were cut back, 0 bases at V and 4 bases at J, with 18 bases in the middle. Germline V lookup: CDR1 KGHSH, CDR2 LQKENI. The DNA for the CDR3 is TGTGCCAGCTCACCACCGTACAACTTAGCGGAGCCCACCGGGGAGCTGTTTTTT. Its translation is CASSPPYNLAEPTGELFF.

The chain is built from TRBV4-2 and TRBJ2-7; TRBD2 matches 14 bases. This CDR3 comprises 18 residues. CDR1 is LGHNA and CDR2 is YNFKEQ in the germline V gene. V was clipped by 6 bases and J by 1 base; unmatched bases: 11. The chain's CDR3 is CASSPQGTSGGGSYEQYF. CDR3 nucleotides: TGTGCCAGCAGTCCACAAGGGACTAGCGGGGGTGGATCCTACGAGCAGTACTTC.

The CDR3 DNA is TGTGCCAGCAGTTATCCGGCAGGATCTAGCAATCAGCCCCAGCATTTT. This sequence encodes CASSYPAGSSNQPQHF. The chain is built from TRBV6-6 and TRBJ1-5; D uncertain. The germline gives CDR1 MNHNY, CDR2 SVGAGI (reference sequence). Trimming stripped 3 bases from V and 0 bases from J, with 12 bases between. The CDR3 extends over 16 amino acids.